These T cell receptor beta chains were read from a single sample in a study of graft-versus-host responses after intestinal transplantation. These TCRs are of unknown antigen specificity. Sequencing was performed with immunoSEQ multiplex PCR; in TCRdb, only in-frame clones are kept and a portion is missing. The sample records 98,000 or so clones, more than 85% being singletons. The starting material was unstimulated CD4+ T cells sorted from spleen or lymph node cells, obtained before intestinal transplant. All receptors derive from a human donor who received an intestinal transplant. CDR3s include the opening cysteine and the closing phenylalanine or tryptophan. Fields, in order: D gene, V gene, CDR3 protein. A D gene is named only where the DNA matches it firmly.

TRBD2	TRBV11-2	CASSFTSGGEDTQYF
TRBD1	TRBV28	CASRKQGSDYGYTF
.	TRBV6-1	CASSGTADSTYEQYF
.	TRBV19	CASSILSRGGNQPQHF
TRBD2	TRBV5-6	CASSLPGLGPDTQYF
.	TRBV27	CASSPSGGRGETQYF
.	TRBV25-1	CASSESGSNYGYTF
.	TRBV4-1	CASSQDRGRSSGNTIYF
.	TRBV6-6	CASSLSFPTYNEQFF
TRBD2	TRBV6-6	CASSYPGGTIETQYF
.	TRBV6-5	CASSDLNTEAFF
TRBD1	TRBV6-6	CASSYQGEFYEQYF
TRBD1	TRBV5-5	CASRRTPGQGISYNSPLHF
.	TRBV10-2	CASSYTGHYEQYF
TRBD2	TRBV5-5	CASSAGLAHYTDTQYF
TRBD2	TRBV5-1	CASSHGTSGSGYEQFF
TRBD1	TRBV5-1	CASSLNPGQYATNEKLFF
.	TRBV5-1	CASSPRGGPHGYTF
.	TRBV6-6	CASSLFPISGNTIYF
.	TRBV2	CASSGGGTGSYNEQFF
TRBD1	TRBV5-4	CASSSGTVSGELFF
.	TRBV6-1	CASSEGRGASSNQPQHF
.	TRBV14	CASSQVGGDVTFGYTF
.	TRBV9	CASSEAAETEAFF
.	TRBV9	CASSVDEGSGYGYTF
TRBD1	TRBV7-6	CASSLGQGYSNQPQHF
.	TRBV9	CASSVGRNEQFF
.	TRBV7-3	CASSLSGNQETQYF
.	TRBV7-2	CASSLVSRASSYNEQFF
TRBD2	TRBV5-1	CASSLPVEREGEQFF
TRBD2	TRBV19	CASGTGTSGRYEQYF
TRBD2	TRBV28	CASSYRTSGSFVYEQYF
TRBD2	TRBV14	CASSHLGLAGGEQYF
.	TRBV25-1	CASSVERRDDTQYF
.	TRBV4-1	CASSQGSQETQYF
.	TRBV11-3	CASSLGSNYEQYF
TRBD1	TRBV7-9	CASSAWTGGSYEQYF
.	TRBV4-1	CASSPLGVRQAFSGANVLTF